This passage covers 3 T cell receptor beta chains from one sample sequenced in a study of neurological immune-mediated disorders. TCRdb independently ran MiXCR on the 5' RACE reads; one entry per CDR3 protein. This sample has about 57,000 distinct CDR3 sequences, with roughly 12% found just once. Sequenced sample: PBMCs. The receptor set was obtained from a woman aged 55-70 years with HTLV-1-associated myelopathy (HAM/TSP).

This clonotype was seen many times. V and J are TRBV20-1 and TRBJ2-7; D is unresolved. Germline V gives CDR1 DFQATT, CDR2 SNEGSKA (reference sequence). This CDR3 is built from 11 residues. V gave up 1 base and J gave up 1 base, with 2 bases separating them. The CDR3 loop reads CSARVSYEQYF. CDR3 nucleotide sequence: TGCAGTGCTAGAGTATCCTACGAGCAGTACTTC.

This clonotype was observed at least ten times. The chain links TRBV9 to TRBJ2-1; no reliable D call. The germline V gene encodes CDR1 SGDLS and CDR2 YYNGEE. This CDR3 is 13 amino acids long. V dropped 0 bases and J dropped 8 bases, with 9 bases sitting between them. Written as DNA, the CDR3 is TGTGCCAGCAGCGTAGCTCAGGCACATGAGCAGTTCTTC. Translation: CASSVAQAHEQFF.

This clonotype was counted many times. The CDR3, as DNA: TGTGCCAGCAGACCTATCCGACTAGCGGGAGGCTACGAGCAGTACTTC. This codes for CASRPIRLAGGYEQYF. V gene TRBV28 combines with J gene TRBJ2-7; 13 nucleotides agree with TRBD2. There are 16 residues in the CDR3. Looked up from germline, CDR1 is MDHEN and CDR2 is SYDVKM. Unmatched junction bases numbered 8, after V lost 6 bases and J lost 3 bases.